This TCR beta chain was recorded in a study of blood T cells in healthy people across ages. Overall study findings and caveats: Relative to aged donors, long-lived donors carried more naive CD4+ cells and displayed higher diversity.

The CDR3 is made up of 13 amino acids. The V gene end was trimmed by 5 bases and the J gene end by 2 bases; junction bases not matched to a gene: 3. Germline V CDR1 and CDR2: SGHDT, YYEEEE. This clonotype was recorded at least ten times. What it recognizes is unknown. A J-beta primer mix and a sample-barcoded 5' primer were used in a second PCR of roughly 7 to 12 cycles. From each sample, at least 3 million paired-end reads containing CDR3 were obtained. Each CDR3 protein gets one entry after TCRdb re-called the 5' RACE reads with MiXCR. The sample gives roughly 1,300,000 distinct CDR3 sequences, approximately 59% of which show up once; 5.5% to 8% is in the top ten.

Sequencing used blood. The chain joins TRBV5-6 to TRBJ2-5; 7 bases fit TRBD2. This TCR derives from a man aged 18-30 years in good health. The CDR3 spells CASSGLVQETQYF. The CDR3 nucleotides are TGTGCCAGCAGTGGACTAGTTCAAGAGACCCAGTACTTC.